The 21 T cell receptor beta chains given below trace back to one sample, sequenced in a study of T cell responses to AZD1222 COVID-19 vaccine. Clones were sequenced by immunoSEQ multiplex PCR, and TCRdb holds only the in-frame ones, with some missing. This sample has about 100,000 clones; less than 90% occur once, and the top ten carry 15% to 20%. The sample in question was peripheral blood, obtained on day 0 of AZD1222 vaccination. These receptors were obtained from an adult in good health.

The chain carries TRBV4-1 and TRBJ1-5; TRBD1 matches 9 bases. Germline CDR1 MGHRA, CDR2 YSYEKL. The CDR3 is 15 amino acids. V trimming: 4 bases; J trimming: 4 bases; junction bases outside the gene matches: 5. CDR3 amino acids: CASSPYDRGNQPQHF. Here the CDR3 DNA reads TGCGCCAGCAGCCCTTACGACAGGGGGAATCAGCCCCAGCATTTT.

The CDR3 region has the DNA TGTGCCAGCAGTCTCCCGGGACAGACTTATAGCAATCAGCCCCAGCATTTT. This translates into CASSLPGQTYSNQPQHF. The chain is built from TRBV27 and TRBJ1-5; 7 nucleotides align to TRBD1. The V gene's germline CDR1 is MNHEY and CDR2 SMNVEV (reference sequence). The CDR3 loop spans 17 amino acids. Losses at the gene ends were 5 bases for V and 0 bases for J; bases not matched to a gene: 10.

The chain joins TRBV7-9 to TRBJ1-4, with a possible D match to TRBD1 (6 bases). Trimming stripped 6 bases from V and 8 bases from J, with 28 bases between. Germline CDR1 SEHNR, CDR2 FQNEAQ (reference sequence). The CDR3 spans 18 residues. The CDR3 coding sequence is TGTGCCAGCAGTGCTCCGGGACAAAGCTTGCGGTCCCAGGAAAAACTGTTTTTT. Protein product: CASSAPGQSLRSQEKLFF.

V and J are TRBV5-4 and TRBJ2-7; TRBD1 might be the D (5 bases). Germline V gives CDR1 SGHNT, CDR2 YYREEE (reference sequence). The V gene lost 0 bases and the J gene lost 2 bases, with 12 bases spanning the gap. There are 15 residues in the CDR3. CDR3 region: CASSLGQPQTYEQYF. The DNA of the CDR3 is TGTGCCAGCAGCTTGGGACAGCCCCAGACCTACGAGCAGTACTTC.

The chain uses TRBV18 and TRBJ1-1; D uncertain. Trimming cost V 1 base and J 4 bases, with 4 bases left between them. This CDR3 has 12 amino acids. The V gene's germline CDR1 is KGHSH and CDR2 LQKENI. CDR3 residues: CASSPRSTEAFF. The CDR3 DNA is TGTGCCAGCTCACCACGGAGCACTGAAGCTTTCTTT.

V is TRBV6-6 and J is TRBJ1-2; no clear D gene. The V and J ends lost 4 bases and 8 bases respectively, with 20 bases between them. CDR1 and CDR2 from the germline V gene are MNHNY and SVGAGI (reference sequence). This CDR3 region has 15 residues. Written as DNA, the CDR3 is TGTGCCAGCAGTTTGGCAGGAGACCATGGCGTAGGCTACACCTTC. Protein sequence: CASSLAGDHGVGYTF.

The J gene is TRBJ1-3, the V gene TRBV6-1, with D hard to call. V was shortened by 0 bases and J by 5 bases, with 11 bases between the two germline ends. The CDR3 extends over 15 amino acids. Germline-derived CDR1 and CDR2 are MNHNS and SASEGT. CDR3 bases: TGTGCCAGCAGTGAAGCGCTTATCACCCGAAACACCATATATTTT. This sequence encodes CASSEALITRNTIYF.

This sequence joins TRBV11-1 and TRBJ1-1; perhaps TRBD1 as D (6 bases). The germline CDR1 and CDR2 sequences are SGHAT and FQDESV (reference sequence). The germline V and J ends were trimmed by 5 bases and 1 base, with 14 bases remaining between them. The CDR3 totals 15 residues. CDR3: CASSQGHLQNTEAFF. In nucleotides, the CDR3 is TGTGCCAGCAGCCAGGGACACCTACAGAACACTGAAGCTTTCTTT.

The chain joins TRBV30 to TRBJ2-4, with a possible D match to TRBD2 (5 bases). CDR1 GTSNPN and CDR2 SVGIG come from the germline V gene (reference sequence). The germline V and J ends were trimmed by 5 bases and 5 bases, with 13 bases remaining between them. This CDR3 spans 13 amino acids. Here the CDR3 DNA reads TGTGCCTGGGGGAGAGGGTTACAAAACATTCAGTACTTC. Protein sequence: CAWGRGLQNIQYF. The full variable domain, its missing parts supplied by reference TRBV30 and TRBJ2-4, is SQTIHQWPATLVQPVGSPLSLECTVEGTSNPNLYWYRQAAGRGLQLLFYSVGIGQISSEVPQNLSASRPQDRQFILSSKKLLLSDSGFYLCAWGRGLQNIQYFGAGTRLSVL.

V is TRBV4-2 and J is TRBJ2-3; TRBD2 matches at 9 bases. Germline CDR1 LGHNA, CDR2 YNFKEQ. The J segment lost 0 bases and the V segment lost 3 bases, leaving 16 bases of the junction unmatched. CDR3 length: 20 residues. CDR3 DNA: TGTGCCAGCAGCCACCCCAGGGGAGCGGGGGGCCAATCTAGCACAGATACGCAGTATTTT. It yields the protein CASSHPRGAGGQSSTDTQYF.

In its sample, this clone was seen once. The genes are TRBV18 and TRBJ2-3, with D tentatively TRBD1 (5 bases). Germline lookup yields CDR1 KGHSH and CDR2 LQKENI. This CDR3 has 13 residues. V shed 2 bases and J shed 3 bases, with 6 bases lying between them. CDR3 sequence reads: CASSPKGTDTQYF. The CDR3 bases are TGTGCCAGCTCACCAAAGGGGACAGATACGCAGTATTTT.

The CDR3 spells CASSLDRNTEAFF. For the CDR3, the DNA is TGTGCCAGCAGCTTGGACAGAAACACTGAAGCTTTCTTT. The J gene is TRBJ1-1, the V gene TRBV2, with a possible D match to TRBD1 (6 bases). The CDR3 has 13 amino acids. Per the germline V gene, CDR1 is SNHLY and CDR2 is FYNNEI. Trimming removed 6 bases at V and 2 bases at J, with 10 bases between.

This chain joins TRBV10-3 and TRBJ2-1; perhaps TRBD1 as D (6 bases). The CDR3 loop spans 13 amino acids. With 2 bases removed from V and 7 bases from J, the gap between germline ends came to 9 bases. CDR1 ENHRY and CDR2 SYGVKD come from the germline V gene. CDR3 in amino acids: CAISERGGNEQFF. In nucleotides, the CDR3 is TGTGCCATCAGTGAGCGAGGGGGTAATGAGCAGTTCTTC.

The chain links TRBV7-8 to TRBJ2-5; D unclear. The CDR3 consists of 15 residues. Germline values: CDR1 SGHVS, CDR2 FQNEAQ. With 5 bases removed from V and 4 bases from J, the gap between germline ends came to 17 bases. The CDR3 loop reads CASSPGPTPRETQYF. The CDR3 DNA reads TGTGCCAGCAGCCCCGGCCCGACCCCCCGAGAGACCCAGTACTTC.

The DNA of the CDR3 is TGTGCCAGCAGCTTAGCGCAGGCAACTTATGGCTACACCTTC. Translating it yields CASSLAQATYGYTF. V gene TRBV7-2 combines with J gene TRBJ1-2, with D unclear. Trimming left V 0 bases short and J 5 bases short, with 10 bases between. The germline CDR1 and CDR2 sequences are SGHTA and FQGNSA. This CDR3 comprises 14 residues.

This sequence joins TRBV6-5 and TRBJ1-1; tentative D call: TRBD1 (6 bases). Looked up from germline, CDR1 is MNHEY and CDR2 is SVGAGI. The CDR3 contains 14 residues. The V end lost 6 bases, the J end lost 1 base, and 12 bases lay between the germline ends. The CDR3 DNA reads TGTGCCAGCAGCCCGGGACACTCGAACACTGAAGCTTTCTTT. Translating gives CASSPGHSNTEAFF.

The chain employs TRBV2 and TRBJ2-7; D might be TRBD1 (6 bases). This CDR3 contains 14 residues. Trimming cost V 6 bases and J 0 bases, with 12 bases left between them. The germline gives CDR1 SNHLY, CDR2 FYNNEI. Written as DNA, the CDR3 is TGTGCCAGCAGCCCAGACAGGAGCTCCTACGAGCAGTACTTC. Translated: CASSPDRSSYEQYF.

The chain couples TRBV11-2 to TRBJ2-1; unclear D gene. Trimming took 5 bases from V and 0 from J, leaving 8 bases between them. Germline CDR1 SGHAT, CDR2 FQNNGV. This CDR3 has 14 amino acids. The CDR3 protein is CASSQENSYNEQFF. As DNA, the CDR3 is TGTGCCAGCAGCCAGGAAAACTCCTACAATGAGCAGTTCTTC.

This sequence joins TRBV3-1 (or the pseudogene TRBV3-2) and TRBJ2-6, with unresolved D. Germline V gene lookup returns CDR1 LGHDT and CDR2 YNNKEL (reference sequence). The CDR3 length is 16 residues. The V gene lost 6 bases and the J gene lost 1 base, with 13 bases spanning the gap. The CDR3 loop reads CASSRWEPSGANVLTF. In DNA form, the CDR3 reads TGTGCCAGCAGTCGTTGGGAACCTTCTGGGGCCAACGTCCTGACTTTC.

The table lists this clone with a count of one. The rearrangement links TRBV6-4 to TRBJ1-5; TRBD1 matches at 7 bases. V was pared by 5 bases and J by 4 bases, with 2 bases of the junction left unmatched. The V gene's germline CDR1 is MRHNA and CDR2 SNTAGT. The CDR3 spans 13 residues. DNA of the CDR3: TGTGCCAGCAGTCAGGGGGAAAATCAGCCCCAGCATTTT. This codes for CASSQGENQPQHF.

The chain is built from TRBV29-1 and TRBJ1-1, with D possibly being TRBD1 (6 bases). The V end lost 5 bases, the J end lost 3 bases, and 13 bases lay between the germline ends. The V gene's germline CDR1 is SQVTM and CDR2 ANQGSEA. This CDR3 is 13 amino acids long. CDR3 protein: CSVRWGGDTEAFF. CDR3 DNA: TGCAGCGTTCGTTGGGGGGGCGACACTGAAGCTTTCTTT.